These T cell receptor beta chains were read from a single sample in a study of control samples from healthy donors and cancer patients. The repertoire was sequenced with immunoSEQ multiplex PCR; TCRdb's copy has only in-frame clones and lacks some. The sample contains roughly 76,000 clones, approximately 93% of which appear only once. The specimen was PBMCs. All receptors come from a woman aged 40 to 50 with lung cancer. Both conserved end residues are part of each CDR3. The D gene is left open where the match is weak. Size is omitted from some rows. Given values are once, few, many or a class for expanded clones.

v_call	d_call	j_call	clone_size	cdr3_aa	cdr3_nt
TRBV11-2	TRBD2	TRBJ2-1	.	CASSSLAGGLNEQFF	TGTGCCAGCAGCTCACTAGCGGGGGGTCTCAATGAGCAGTTCTTC
TRBV2	.	TRBJ1-6	.	CASRDGRNSPLHF	TGTGCCAGCAGGGACGGGAGAAATTCACCCCTCCACTTT
TRBV7-9	TRBD1	TRBJ1-3	.	CASSLAGQLRGNTIYF	TGTGCCAGCAGCTTAGCGGGACAGCTCAGAGGAAACACCATATATTTT
TRBV9	TRBD1	TRBJ2-7	.	CASSATKTGAFQDEQYF	TGTGCCAGCAGCGCGACTAAAACAGGGGCCTTTCAGGACGAGCAGTACTTC
TRBV9	TRBD1	TRBJ2-2	.	CASSVAGTGSSKDTGELFF	TGTGCCAGCAGCGTAGCTGGGACAGGGTCAAGTAAGGACACCGGGGAGCTGTTTTTT
TRBV4-1	.	TRBJ1-1	once	CASSQEEADEAFF	TGCGCCAGCAGCCAAGAGGAGGCAGATGAAGCTTTCTTT
TRBV5-1	.	TRBJ2-7	few	CASSLAKGFEQYF	TGCGCCAGCAGCTTGGCCAAGGGGTTCGAGCAGTACTTC
TRBV19	.	TRBJ2-7	.	CASSAGQNYEQYF	TGTGCCAGTAGTGCGGGACAGAACTACGAGCAGTACTTC
TRBV7-9	.	TRBJ2-1	.	CASSPGQGSISYNEQFF	TGTGCCAGCAGCCCTGGGCAGGGGTCCATCTCCTACAATGAGCAGTTCTTC
TRBV30	.	TRBJ1-4	.	CAWKQGLGLFF	TGTGCCTGGAAACAGGGTCTCGGGCTGTTTTTT
TRBV27	TRBD1	TRBJ2-7	once	CASSTGQGRGYEQYF	TGTGCCAGCAGTACGGGACAGGGAAGGGGATACGAGCAGTACTTC